These 31 T cell receptor beta chains originate from one sample sequenced in a study of radiotherapy plus CTLA-4 blockade in lung cancer. The protocol was immunoSEQ multiplex PCR, while the TCRdb copy is restricted to in-frame clones and leaves out a portion. The sample records around 30,000 clones, about four fifths being singletons. Here the sequenced sample was peripheral blood, taken from a patient treated with radiotherapy plus ipilimumab. The receptors were gathered from a human donor with non-small cell lung cancer that progressed on radiotherapy plus ipilimumab.

The V call is TRBV7-9, the J call TRBJ2-7; 8 bases fit TRBD1. The CDR3 runs 16 residues. Germline V CDR1 and CDR2: SEHNR, FQNEAQ (reference sequence). The V and J ends lost 0 bases and 1 base, in that order; junction bases with no gene match: 5. The CDR3 DNA is TGTGCCAGCAGCTTAGCGCTCCGACAGGGGTCCTACGAGCAGTACTTC. Its translation is CASSLALRQGSYEQYF.

J is TRBJ2-5 and V is TRBV15, with D possibly matching TRBD1 (5 bases). The CDR3 runs 15 residues. V lost 0 bases to trimming and J lost 1 base, with 9 bases between them. Germline assignment: CDR1 LNHNV and CDR2 YYDKDF (reference sequence). The chain's CDR3 is CATSRDTGPQETQYF. CDR3 nucleotides: TGTGCCACCAGCAGAGACACAGGCCCCCAAGAGACCCAGTACTTC.

The gene calls are TRBV27 and TRBJ1-5; D is uncertain. Germline assignment: CDR1 MNHEY and CDR2 SMNVEV (reference sequence). The CDR3 totals 15 residues. The ends were cut back, 8 bases at V and 0 bases at J, with 14 bases in the middle. CDR3 amino acids: CASGISRYSNQPQHF. For the CDR3, the DNA is TGTGCCAGCGGCATCTCACGGTATAGCAATCAGCCCCAGCATTTT.

The rearrangement links TRBV12-5 to TRBJ2-3, with TRBD1 matching 8 bases. The V segment lost 4 bases and the J segment 6 bases; nucleotides outside the gene matches: 9. Germline CDR1 and CDR2: LGHNT and FRNRAP. The CDR3 consists of 15 residues. The CDR3 spells CASGSGQGAWDTQYF. CDR3 DNA: TGTGCTAGTGGTTCCGGACAGGGCGCTTGGGATACGCAGTATTTT.

The chain uses TRBV5-1 and TRBJ2-7, with 9 bases lining up with TRBD1. Germline trimming cut 3 bases from V and 2 bases from J; bases unmatched to any gene: 3. The CDR3 has 14 residues. Germline V gene data show CDR1 as SGHRS and CDR2 as YFSETQ. The DNA of the CDR3 is TGCGCCAGCAGCTCCGGGACAGGGACCTACGAGCAGTACTTC. The encoded protein is CASSSGTGTYEQYF.

This clone was recorded only once. The rearrangement uses TRBV28 and TRBJ1-6; 12 bases align to TRBD1. The CDR3 is 16 amino acids. The germline CDR1 and CDR2 sequences are MDHEN and SYDVKM. V gave up 2 bases and J gave up 5 bases; unmatched junction bases: 1. The CDR3: CASSLGTGGDNSPLHF. The CDR3 bases are TGTGCCAGCAGTTTAGGGACAGGGGGCGATAATTCACCCCTCCACTTT.

This chain connects TRBV7-6 to TRBJ2-1; D not resolved. CDR1 is SGHVS and CDR2 is FNYEAQ in the germline V gene. Trimming shortened V by 5 bases and J by 1 base, and 9 bases separated the two germline ends. The CDR3 has 14 residues. The CDR3: CASSPHGSYNEQFF. For the CDR3, the DNA is TGTGCCAGCAGCCCCCACGGGTCCTACAATGAGCAGTTCTTC.

The V gene is TRBV2, the J gene TRBJ2-5; D perhaps matches TRBD1 (5 bases). Trimming left V 3 bases short and J 7 bases short, with 12 bases between. CDR3 length equals 13 residues. Per germline, CDR1 SNHLY and CDR2 FYNNEI. The CDR3 loop reads CASSEDTRGTQYF. The CDR3 nucleotides read TGTGCCAGCAGTGAGGACACCCGAGGGACCCAGTACTTC.

This chain uses TRBV4-2 with TRBJ1-4; D gene ambiguous. Trimming pared 0 bases from V and 8 bases from J, leaving 13 bases between. CDR3 length: 15 amino acids. Germline loops: CDR1 LGHNA, CDR2 YNFKEQ. The CDR3 nucleotides read TGTGCCAGCAGCCAAGATTCGGCAAGGAGAGAAAAACTGTTTTTT. Translation: CASSQDSARREKLFF.

DNA for the CDR3: TGTGCCAGCAGCCCTCGGGCGGAACTCAATCAGCCCCAGCATTTT. It translates to CASSPRAELNQPQHF. J is TRBJ1-5 and V is TRBV9; no clear D gene. The germline gives CDR1 SGDLS, CDR2 YYNGEE. CDR3 length: 15 amino acids. Trimming shortened V by 4 bases and J by 3 bases, and 14 bases separated the two germline ends.

This clone appeared a few times. Within the sample, other DNA sequences also encode this same CDR3. The chain combines TRBV2 with TRBJ2-3; TRBD1 is a possible D gene (6 bases). This CDR3 spans 15 amino acids. Trimming took 0 bases from V and 2 from J, leaving 9 bases between them. Germline V lookup: CDR1 SNHLY, CDR2 FYNNEI. The CDR3 DNA reads as TGTGCCAGCAGTGAAGCAGGGGGTTCCACAGATACGCAGTATTTT. Translated: CASSEAGGSTDTQYF.

This clone is a singleton in its sample. CDR3 sequence (DNA): TGTGCCAGCAGCGCCGCGCTAGCGGGAAGCACAGATACGCAGTATTTT. As protein: CASSAALAGSTDTQYF. This chain joins TRBV7-6 and TRBJ2-3, with 9 bases aligning to TRBD2. CDR1 is SGHVS, CDR2 FNYEAQ, per germline. V lost 5 bases, J lost 0 bases, and 6 bases stayed unmatched. This CDR3 has 16 amino acids.

The chain carries TRBV30 and TRBJ1-1, with D hard to call. This CDR3 has 13 residues. Trimming stripped 3 bases from V and 4 bases from J, with 12 bases between. Germline V CDR1 and CDR2: GTSNPN, SVGIG (reference sequence). The CDR3 DNA reads TGTGCCTGGAGCTGGCAGGAGGCCACTGAAGCTTTCTTT. It translates to CAWSWQEATEAFF.

V usage is TRBV5-1 and J usage is TRBJ2-7; 7 bases map to TRBD1. The CDR3 is 13 amino acids. Germline values: CDR1 SGHRS, CDR2 YFSETQ. V gave up 4 bases and J gave up 3 bases; unmatched junction bases: 4. CDR3 sequence reads: CASSEGDSYEQYF. Here the CDR3 DNA reads TGCGCCAGCAGCGAGGGGGACAGCTACGAGCAGTACTTC.

The CDR3 sequence is CASSGDGLAQTYNEQFF. In DNA form, the CDR3 reads TGTGCCAGCAGTGGAGACGGACTAGCGCAGACCTACAATGAGCAGTTCTTC. The gene calls are TRBV6-1 and TRBJ2-1, with 9 bases lining up with TRBD2. V trimming: 4 bases; J trimming: 2 bases; junction bases outside the gene matches: 9. This CDR3 has 17 residues. CDR1 is MNHNS and CDR2 is SASEGT in the germline V gene.

This clone was picked up a small number of times. The rearrangement joins TRBV5-6 to TRBJ1-4; TRBD1 might be the D (5 bases). V was cut by 0 bases and J by 10 bases, with 16 bases left in between. There are 15 residues in the CDR3. Germline CDR1 is SGHDT and CDR2 is YYEEEE. The CDR3 region has the DNA TGTGCCAGCAGCTTGGGAAGCCCCCTTAGGGGAAAACTGTTTTTT. Amino acids: CASSLGSPLRGKLFF.

V gene TRBV29-1 combines with J gene TRBJ2-5, with TRBD2 identical over 9 bases. The CDR3 consists of 15 residues. Germline CDR1 reads SQVTM; CDR2 reads ANQGSEA. The CDR3 DNA reads TGCCGCGGGGGGGAAGGGGGGGCCCGAGGGGAGACCCAGTACTTC. Residues: CRGGEGGARGETQYF.

This chain joins TRBV30 and TRBJ2-5; the match to TRBD2 covers 8 bases. The junction had 8 bases not matched to a gene; V was cut back by 2 bases and J by 3 bases. This CDR3 spans 15 amino acids. The germline V gene has CDR1 GTSNPN and CDR2 SVGIG (reference sequence). The CDR3 nucleotides read TGTGCCTGGAGTCCCTTAGGACTAGCCGAAGAGACCCAGTACTTC. This gives the protein CAWSPLGLAEETQYF.

This clone was observed once. The chain links TRBV11-3 to TRBJ2-5; TRBD1 agrees at 12 bases. Germline V gene data show CDR1 as SGHNT and CDR2 as YENEEA. The CDR3 consists of 15 residues. The trim removed 8 bases at V and 4 bases at J, leaving 8 bases unmatched. The CDR3 DNA is TGTGCCAGCGCGCTGGGACAGGGGGCGGGAGAGACCCAGTACTTC. It is translated as CASALGQGAGETQYF.

The V and J genes are TRBV2 and TRBJ1-5; 7 bases match TRBD1. The germline gives CDR1 SNHLY, CDR2 FYNNEI. This CDR3 is built from 15 residues. V gave up 6 bases and J gave up 6 bases; unmatched junction bases: 11. CDR3 bases: TGTGCCAGCAGGGCCGGGACAGCCCCCCGTCAGCCCCAGCATTTT. Protein product: CASRAGTAPRQPQHF.

In the case of this clone: Given a much more abundant clone one base away, this may be a read error. The chain employs TRBV19 and TRBJ2-5; weak D call: TRBD1 (6 bases). The CDR3 is 15 amino acids. Germline CDR1 is LNHDA and CDR2 is SQIVND (reference sequence). CDR3 coding DNA: TGTGCCAGTAGTGACCTCCTGGACAGCCAAGAGACCCGGTACTTC. It translates to CASSDLLDSQETRYF. Full variable domain (rest looked up from reference TRBV19 and TRBJ2-5): DGGITQSPKYLFRKEGQNVTLSCEQNLNHDAMYWYRQDPGQGLRLIYYSQIVNDFQKGDIAEGYSVSREKKESFPLTVTSAQKNPTAFYLCASSDLLDSQETRYFGPGTRLLVL.

This clone showed up just a few times. The J gene is TRBJ1-2, the V gene TRBV5-4; 11 bases match TRBD1. From germline, CDR1 is SGHNT and CDR2 YYREEE (reference sequence). The V segment lost 3 bases and the J segment 3 bases; nucleotides outside the gene matches: 1. The CDR3 length is 14 residues. The CDR3 protein is CASSWTGGHYGYTF. The CDR3, as DNA: TGTGCCAGCAGCTGGACAGGGGGCCACTATGGCTACACCTTC.

This clone occurred once. This chain uses TRBV21-1 with TRBJ2-2; TRBD2, the table's D call, was not compared with the DNA. TRBV21-1 is tagged as a pseudogene. The CDR3 sequence is 18 residues long. The CDR3 sequence is CASSKESSGRVSTGELFF. The CDR3 DNA reads as TGTGCCAGCAGCAAAGAGTCTAGCGGGAGAGTAAGCACCGGGGAGCTGTTTTTT.

The rearrangement uses TRBV5-4 and TRBJ2-7, with D possibly called TRBD1 or TRBD2 (5 bases each). This CDR3 is built from 13 residues. Germline CDR1 SGHNT, CDR2 YYREEE (reference sequence). V was cut by 4 bases and J by 5 bases, with 13 bases left in between. The CDR3 nucleotides are TGTGCCAGCAGCCCGGGACCCGAGAACGAGCAGTACTTC. As protein: CASSPGPENEQYF.

CDR3 amino acids: CASSYGRGGYEQYF. CDR3 sequence (DNA): TGTGCCAGCAGTTACGGCAGGGGGGGATACGAGCAGTACTTC. The chain has TRBV6-5 and TRBJ2-7; the D gene could be TRBD1 or TRBD2 (7 bases each). The V and J ends lost 2 bases and 4 bases respectively, with 12 bases between them. Germline V gives CDR1 MNHEY, CDR2 SVGAGI. The CDR3 loop spans 14 amino acids.

The chain is built from TRBV7-9 and TRBJ1-2; the D is unclear. This CDR3 spans 12 amino acids. V was shortened by 0 bases and J by 4 bases, with 3 bases between the two germline ends. Germline CDR1 and CDR2: SEHNR and FQNEAQ (reference sequence). The chain's CDR3 is CASSLAGYGYTF. The CDR3 DNA reads TGTGCCAGCAGCTTAGCGGGCTATGGCTACACCTTC.

The chain is built from TRBV28 and TRBJ2-7; 9 bases match TRBD2. CDR3 length equals 19 residues. V was pared by 0 bases and J by 5 bases, with 17 bases of the junction left unmatched. The germline gives CDR1 MDHEN, CDR2 SYDVKM. CDR3: CASSLWRFPVAGEKNEQYF. CDR3 in DNA: TGTGCCAGCAGTTTATGGCGGTTCCCGGTAGCGGGAGAGAAGAACGAGCAGTACTTC.

The rearrangement joins TRBV6-5 to TRBJ2-7, with 7 bases identical to TRBD1. Germline V gives CDR1 MNHEY, CDR2 SVGAGI. The CDR3 runs 13 residues. J gave up 6 bases and V 6 bases, and 8 bases lay outside the gene matches. The chain's CDR3 is CASSPGQAREQYF. The CDR3 DNA reads TGTGCCAGCAGCCCCGGACAGGCACGCGAGCAGTACTTC.

The chain carries TRBV30 and TRBJ2-5; 7 positions agree with TRBD1. Germline V gives CDR1 GTSNPN, CDR2 SVGIG (reference sequence). This CDR3 contains 13 residues. Germline trimming cut 7 bases from V and 4 bases from J; bases unmatched to any gene: 9. CDR3 DNA: TGTGCCTCCAACAGGGGATCGGGAGAGACCCAGTACTTC. Its translation: CASNRGSGETQYF.

The CDR3 DNA reads TGTGCCAGTAGCCCGAAGGGTAGCAATCAGCCCCAGCATTTT. Translating gives CASSPKGSNQPQHF. This rearrangement joins TRBV19 to TRBJ1-5, with no clear D. This CDR3 region has 14 residues. V was trimmed by 6 bases and J by 0 bases, leaving 9 bases between them. Germline CDR1 reads LNHDA; CDR2 reads SQIVND (reference sequence).

This CDR3 reads CASSPPYNEQFF. The DNA of the CDR3 is TGTGCCAGCAGCCCCCCCTACAATGAGCAGTTCTTC. The chain is built from TRBV2 and TRBJ2-1; D remains unclear. Germline V gives CDR1 SNHLY, CDR2 FYNNEI. This CDR3 comprises 12 residues. Trimming removed 6 bases at V and 2 bases at J, with 5 bases between.